This entry is about one T cell receptor (beta chain). As yet, its antigen is unknown. At the Johns Hopkins FTIC core, DNA taken from cultured CD4+ T cells was sequenced by way of the Oncomine TCR Beta short-read assay. Extraction of genomic DNA was performed on cultured CD4+ T cells. TCRdb re-analysed the PCR reads in MiXCR, keeping a single row per CDR3 protein. This table holds roughly 19,000 distinct CDR3 sequences, about 66% found once. This specimen comes from a study of vaccination and CD4 T cells after COVID-19. Across the study: Six males and four females, two Hispanic, made up the convalescents. General study points: Median numbers of SARS-CoV-2-reactive clonotypes increased from 21 to 38 (not a significant change).

The CDR3 runs to 15 residues. V dropped 4 bases and J dropped 2 bases, with 12 bases sitting between them. CDR1 is MNHEY and CDR2 is SVGEGT in the germline V gene. The sample's treatment: roughly nine-day PBMC culture with coronavirus spike peptide pools or control peptides (ViraFEST assay). First, ViraFEST expanded antigen-specific T cells with peptide pools, and next it sequenced the TCRs. This TCR derives from a human donor who had recovered from COVID-19. The chain employs TRBV6-2 or TRBV6-3 and TRBJ2-1; D gene unclear. The sequenced material came from CD4+ T cells from blood, cultured in vitro. DNA of the CDR3: TGTGCCAGCAGTTCAAGGGTGGTCGCCTACAATGAGCAGTTCTTC. It yields the protein CASSSRVVAYNEQFF.